This T cell receptor (beta chain) emerged from a study of Ad26.COV2.S vaccination and SARS-CoV-2 variants. Noted treatment: some 20 received Ad26.COV2.S at low or high dose, single or two shots; 5 received placebo; per-sample allocation not given. Sampling was done on day 63 after the first vaccine or placebo injection. Donor was an adult aged 18-55 years in Boston. Germline trimming cut 5 bases from V and 3 bases from J; bases unmatched to any gene: 8. The CDR3 is made up of 15 amino acids. Germline V gene data show CDR1 as LNHDA and CDR2 as SQIVND (reference sequence). Sequencing was performed with immunoSEQ multiplex PCR; in TCRdb, only in-frame clones are kept and a portion is missing. The data contain 380,000 or so clones, 75% to 90% of them singletons.

The chain links TRBV19 to TRBJ2-5, with 8 bases matching TRBD2. The source of this sequence is a person between 18 and 60 years old who received the Ad26.COV2.S COVID-19 vaccine or a placebo. Sequenced material: peripheral blood, taken in a trial of Ad26.COV2.S vaccine versus placebo. CDR3 sequence reads: CASSVATGLEETQYF. The CDR3 nucleotides are TGTGCCAGTAGTGTAGCCACGGGACTAGAAGAGACCCAGTACTTC.